Described below is a single T cell receptor beta chain sequence and its context. The data are from a study of blood T cell repertoires in COVID-19. Overall study context: Both acute and convalescent COVID-19 samples were obtained from the United States, Italy and Spain. Sources were T cells, B-cell-depleted T cells, or PBMCs; the material itself was cDNA or gDNA.

While infection was still active, Seattle patients were enrolled and then followed longitudinally. Authors' data handling: By means of reference gene primer amplification, nucleated cell counts were estimated. The repertoire was sequenced with immunoSEQ multiplex PCR; TCRdb's copy has only in-frame clones and lacks some. D and trimming come from the DNA, and the V and J calls and clone size come from that table. The table has 150,000 to 180,000 clones, around 83% seen once. The CDR3 contains 16 residues. Germline CDR1 is SEHNR and CDR2 is FQNEAQ (reference sequence). Trimming stripped 0 bases from V and 4 bases from J, with 15 bases between.

The TCR was taken from a woman aged 55-70 years with COVID-19, enrolled during active disease. The chain joins TRBV7-9 to TRBJ1-2; no clear D gene. The sample consisted of peripheral blood. The CDR3 reads CASSLAATDYGYGYTF. The CDR3 nucleotides are TGTGCCAGCAGCTTAGCTGCCACGGACTACGGCTATGGCTACACCTTC.